The sequence of this TCR beta chain was determined in a study of T cells expressing NK-cell markers. Comment on this clonotype: The antigen is not known.

The study's findings and limits: It remained uncertain whether the expanded NKG2C+ T cell clones were specific for HCMV antigens.

The germline CDR1 and CDR2 sequences are ENHRY and SYGVKD. This CDR3 has 15 amino acids. No DNA is given; TCRdb re-called the 5' RACE reads and lists each CDR3 protein once. Its clone listing holds some 340,000 distinct CDR3 sequences. Input material: blood T cells: a sorted CD56 or NKG2C T cell subset, CD4+ or CD8+ T cells, or bulk PBMC T cells (not recorded which). The TCR comes from a man between 18 and 69 years old in good health. This chain connects TRBV10-3 to TRBJ1-5; the D call of TRBD1 rests on TCRdb alone, since no DNA is present to check it. The CDR3 sequence is CAISETGGGNQPQHF.